A selection of T cell receptor beta chains follows, all from one sample in a study of technical replicates of blood from a handful of donors. TCRdb's copy holds only in-frame clones and misses some; the assay was immunoSEQ multiplex PCR. The sample lists about 70,000 clones, around 95% seen once, with 0.3% to 0.45% in the top ten. Sequenced: T cells isolated from PBMCs. Receptor source: a human donor in good health. The CDR3 runs from the conserved cysteine through the conserved F or W. The D gene is left open where the match is weak. Not all rows give a size; the values are once, few, many and, for expanded clones, a class.

V,J,D,size,DNA,CDR3
TRBV28,TRBJ2-7,TRBD2,.,TGTGCCAGCAGTTTAAGGAGCGGGAGGGGGTACGAGCAGTACTTC,CASSLRSGRGYEQYF
TRBV15,TRBJ2-1,.,.,TGTGCCACCAGCAGAGATGTTGGAGGGATCGATGAGCAGTTCTTC,CATSRDVGGIDEQFF
TRBV19,TRBJ1-5,.,.,TGTGCCAGTAGAGCTTTTGGCAATCAGCCCCAGCATTTT,CASRAFGNQPQHF
TRBV25-1,TRBJ1-2,.,once,TGTGCCAGCAGTGATGTTGGCGGCAGCTACTATGGCTACACCTTC,CASSDVGGSYYGYTF
TRBV5-1,TRBJ2-1,TRBD2,few,TGCGCCAGCAGATTGACTAGCGGGGGCTCCTACAATGAGCAGTTCTTC,CASRLTSGGSYNEQFF
TRBV28,TRBJ2-7,.,once,TGTGCCAGCAGCTTCGACAGTCTGGCTTCCTACGAGCAGTACTTC,CASSFDSLASYEQYF
TRBV14,TRBJ2-2,.,once,TGTGCCAGCAGCCAGGCGTCAGGGAACACCGGGGAGCTGTTTTTT,CASSQASGNTGELFF
TRBV4-1,TRBJ2-7,.,.,TGCGCCAGCAGCCAAGTCTCTAGCTACGAGCAGTACTTC,CASSQVSSYEQYF
TRBV2,TRBJ2-7,TRBD2,.,TGTGCCAGCACCCGGGAGGGCCGCTCCTACGAGCAGTACTTC,CASTREGRSYEQYF
TRBV7-2,TRBJ2-3,.,.,TGTGCCAGCAGCTTAGGATGGGCCCCCACAGATACGCAGTATTTT,CASSLGWAPTDTQYF
TRBV30,TRBJ2-2,TRBD1,once,TGTGCCTGGAGACAGACAGGGGATAAGGCCGGGGAGCTGTTTTTT,CAWRQTGDKAGELFF
TRBV6-1,TRBJ2-7,.,.,TGTGCCAGCAGACGGACTACTACCTACGAGCAGTACTTC,CASRRTTTYEQYF
TRBV7-9,TRBJ1-1,.,.,TGTGCCAGCAGCCATAACAGGGTGAACACTGAAGCTTTCTTT,CASSHNRVNTEAFF
TRBV27,TRBJ1-1,.,.,TGTGCCAGCAGTTTACCCCAACCAGAGGAGGATATTGAAGCTTTCTTT,CASSLPQPEEDIEAFF
TRBV5-6,TRBJ2-7,TRBD1,.,TGTGCCAGCAGCACGACAGGGTCCTACGAGCAGTACTTC,CASSTTGSYEQYF
TRBV10-3,TRBJ2-7,.,.,TGTGCCATCAGTGAGGGTCTAGAAGGGAGTGAGCAGTACTTC,CAISEGLEGSEQYF
TRBV11-2,TRBJ1-2,TRBD1,once,TGTGCCAGCAGCTTTGGGACAGATCACATAGGCTACACCTTC,CASSFGTDHIGYTF
TRBV15,TRBJ2-7,TRBD2,once,TGTGCCACCAGCAGAGACCGAACGGGGGGTCACGAGCAGTACTTC,CATSRDRTGGHEQYF
TRBV18,TRBJ1-1,.,.,TGTGCCAGCTCAATCGCAGGGGTGACTGAAGCTTTCTTT,CASSIAGVTEAFF
TRBV15,TRBJ2-7,.,.,TGTGCCACCAGCAGAACTACAGGGTACTACGAGCAGTACTTC,CATSRTTGYYEQYF
TRBV10-3,TRBJ1-2,.,.,TGTGCCATCAGTCCCGGACTAGTTGAGGGCTACACCTTC,CAISPGLVEGYTF
TRBV5-1,TRBJ1-1,TRBD1,.,TGCGCCAGCAGCGGGGGGACAGGGGCAGCGGACACTGAAGCTTTCTTT,CASSGGTGAADTEAFF
TRBV6-1,TRBJ2-1,TRBD2,.,TGTGCCAGCAGTGGGGGACTAGCGGGGGACAATGAGCAGTTCTTC,CASSGGLAGDNEQFF
TRBV27,TRBJ2-5,TRBD1,.,TGTGCCAGCAGCCAATTTCAGGGGGCGACGGAGACCCAGTACTTC,CASSQFQGATETQYF
TRBV19,TRBJ1-1,TRBD1,.,TGTGCCAGTGTAACAGGGGTTGGCACTGAAGCTTTCTTT,CASVTGVGTEAFF
TRBV15,TRBJ2-3,TRBD2,.,TGTGCCACTGTCGGGACTAGCGGGAGGGGGAGCACAGATACGCAGTATTTT,CATVGTSGRGSTDTQYF